Below are 4 T cell receptor beta chains sequenced from a single sample in a study of blood T cell repertoires in COVID-19. Profiled with immunoSEQ multiplex PCR; TCRdb holds only in-frame clones, not every one. Of approximately 150,000 clones listed, 83% are singletons. The sample taken for sequencing was peripheral blood. These TCRs come from a woman of 80 years or more with acute or convalescent COVID-19.

J is TRBJ1-1 and V is TRBV5-1; 8 bases are shared with TRBD1. In germline, CDR1 is SGHRS, CDR2 YFSETQ. Unmatched junction bases numbered 3, after V lost 7 bases and J lost 4 bases. The CDR3 is made up of 12 amino acids. The CDR3 bases are TGCGCCAGCCGGACAGGGACCACTGAAGCTTTCTTT. Protein: CASRTGTTEAFF.

This rearrangement joins TRBV6-5 to TRBJ1-2; unclear D gene. Germline V gives CDR1 MNHEY, CDR2 SVGAGI. The CDR3 sequence is 13 residues long. The germline V and J ends were trimmed by 6 bases and 2 bases, with 10 bases remaining between them. The CDR3 DNA is TGTGCCAGCAGAATCGACGGGAACTATGGCTACACCTTC. It yields the protein CASRIDGNYGYTF.

V and J are TRBV12-3 or TRBV12-4 and TRBJ1-6; TRBD1 aligns across 8 bases. V trimming: 5 bases; J trimming: 9 bases; junction bases outside the gene matches: 3. This CDR3 contains 13 residues. CDR3 in amino acids: CASSRQGSSPLHF. The CDR3 DNA reads TGTGCCAGCAGTCGACAGGGGAGTTCACCCCTCCACTTT.

J is TRBJ2-7 and V is TRBV2; 12 nucleotides line up with TRBD1. Per the germline V gene, CDR1 is SNHLY and CDR2 is FYNNEI. The trim removed 1 base at V and 7 bases at J, leaving 5 bases unmatched. The CDR3 has 15 residues. CDR3 sequence: CASSEGGQGAGEQYF. CDR3 nucleotides: TGTGCCAGCAGTGAAGGGGGACAGGGGGCAGGGGAGCAGTACTTC.